This T cell receptor (beta chain) was documented in a study of post-analysis software for immune sequencing data. As for the study in general: Included courses were relapsing-remitting and secondary progressive multiple sclerosis; progressive-relapsing multiple sclerosis was also included. Study conclusions and caveats: A significant reduction in normalized Chao1 diversity was observed in multiple sclerosis patients versus controls. Clustering by F measure revealed strong co-clustering among samples prepared together in one batch. Patients showed TRBV5-6, TRBV5-1 and TRBV20-1 among four to six TRBV segments more frequent than in controls.

V lost 0 bases, J lost 2 bases, and 10 bases lay in between. Germline CDR1 and CDR2: DFQATT and SNEGSKA (reference sequence). This CDR3 has 14 amino acids. Prepared TCR beta cDNA libraries contained unique molecular identifiers. In TCRdb, the PCR reads were re-called with MiXCR into one record per CDR3 protein. The table includes around 400,000 distinct CDR3 sequences, approximately 33% detected once. As concerns this clonotype: Its specificity is not known.

The TCR comes from a girl aged 10-17 years with multiple sclerosis. The sample was blood. The V call is TRBV20-1, the J call TRBJ2-5; TRBD2 is a possible D gene (5 bases). The CDR3 reads CSARDLAKQETQYF. CDR3 in DNA: TGCAGTGCTAGAGACTTAGCGAAACAAGAGACCCAGTACTTC.